This TCR beta chain derives from a study of cytomegalovirus exposure and HLA in healthy donors. Findings of the study overall: Cytomegalovirus association was assigned to some 160 TCR beta chains. Exclusion applied to some V segments, including TRBV6-2 and TRBV6-3, as they were indistinguishable. Clonal expansion, a later analysis showed, was greater in HLA-associated TCR beta chains than in equally common others.

In this sample, this clone turned up once. Its antigen is still unknown. Amplification used 60 Vbeta primers and 13 Jbeta primers. The method was immunoSEQ multiplex PCR; TCRdb's version includes in-frame clones alone and lacks a portion of them. The sample includes 100,000 or so clones, over 60% of them seen just once. The CDR3 sequence is 16 residues long. In germline, CDR1 is SGHNT, CDR2 YYREEE (reference sequence). The V end was cut by 0 bases, the J end by 0 bases, with 10 bases between. Source material: PBMCs. This chain uses TRBV5-4 with TRBJ1-3; no definite D call. This receptor was identified in a female donor in good health and CMV-seropositive. In DNA, the CDR3 is TGTGCCAGCAGCTTGGATGCGGGCCCCTCTGGAAACACCATATATTTT. Residues: CASSLDAGPSGNTIYF.